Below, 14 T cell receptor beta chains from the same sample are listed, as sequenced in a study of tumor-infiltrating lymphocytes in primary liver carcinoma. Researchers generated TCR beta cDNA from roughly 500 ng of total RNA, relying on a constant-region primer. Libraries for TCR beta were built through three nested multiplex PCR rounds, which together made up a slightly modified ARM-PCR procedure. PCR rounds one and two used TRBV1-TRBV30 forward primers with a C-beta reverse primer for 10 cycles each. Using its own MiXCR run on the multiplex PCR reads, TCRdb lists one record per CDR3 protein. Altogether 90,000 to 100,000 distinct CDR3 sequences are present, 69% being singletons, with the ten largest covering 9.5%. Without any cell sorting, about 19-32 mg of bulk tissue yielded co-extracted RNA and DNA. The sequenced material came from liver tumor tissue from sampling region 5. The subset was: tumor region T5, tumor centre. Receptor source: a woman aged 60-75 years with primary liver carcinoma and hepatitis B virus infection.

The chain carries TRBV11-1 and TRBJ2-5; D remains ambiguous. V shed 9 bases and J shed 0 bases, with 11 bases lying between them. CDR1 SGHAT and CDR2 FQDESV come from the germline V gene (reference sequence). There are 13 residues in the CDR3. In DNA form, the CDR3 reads TGTGCCAGGAGTTTACAGTACCAAGAGACCCAGTACTTC. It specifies CARSLQYQETQYF.

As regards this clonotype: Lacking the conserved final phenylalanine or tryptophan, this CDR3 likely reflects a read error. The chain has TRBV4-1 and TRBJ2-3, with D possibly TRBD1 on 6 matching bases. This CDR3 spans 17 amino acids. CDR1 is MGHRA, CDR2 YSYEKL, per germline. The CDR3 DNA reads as TGTGCCAGCAGCCAGGGGCTACGGTGGGCCCACACAGATACGCAGTATGTT. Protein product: CASSQGLRWAHTDTQYV.

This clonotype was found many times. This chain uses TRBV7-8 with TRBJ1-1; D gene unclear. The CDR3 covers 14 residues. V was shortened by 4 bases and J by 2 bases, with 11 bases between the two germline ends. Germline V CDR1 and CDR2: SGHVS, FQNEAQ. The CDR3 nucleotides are TGTGCCAGCAGCTCTCAGACCCGCAACACTGAAGCTTTCTTT. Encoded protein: CASSSQTRNTEAFF.

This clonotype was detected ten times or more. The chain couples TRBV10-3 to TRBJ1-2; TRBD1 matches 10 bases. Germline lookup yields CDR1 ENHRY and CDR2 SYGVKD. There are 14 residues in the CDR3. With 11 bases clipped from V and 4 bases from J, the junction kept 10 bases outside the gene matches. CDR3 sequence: CASRTGGITYGYTF. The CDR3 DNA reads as TGTGCCTCTAGGACAGGGGGAATTACCTATGGCTACACCTTC.

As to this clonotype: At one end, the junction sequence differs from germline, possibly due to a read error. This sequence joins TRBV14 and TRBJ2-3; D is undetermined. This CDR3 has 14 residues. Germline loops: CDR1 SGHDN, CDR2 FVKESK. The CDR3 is CASNQDVDTDTQYF. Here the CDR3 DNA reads TGTGCCAGCAACCAAGATGTCGACACTGATACGCAGTATTTT.

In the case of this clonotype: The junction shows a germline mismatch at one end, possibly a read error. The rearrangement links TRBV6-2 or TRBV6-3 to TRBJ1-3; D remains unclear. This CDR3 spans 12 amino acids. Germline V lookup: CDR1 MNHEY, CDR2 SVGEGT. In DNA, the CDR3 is TGTGCCAGCACTTACATCGGAAATACCATATATTTT. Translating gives CASTYIGNTIYF.

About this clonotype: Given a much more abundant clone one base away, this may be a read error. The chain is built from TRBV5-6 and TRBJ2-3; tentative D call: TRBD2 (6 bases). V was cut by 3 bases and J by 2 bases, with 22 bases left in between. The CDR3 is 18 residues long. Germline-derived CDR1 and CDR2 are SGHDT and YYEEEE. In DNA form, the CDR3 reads TGTGCCAGCAGCTCGCCCTACCTCCTATCGGGAGACACAGATACGCAGTATTTT. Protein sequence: CASSSPYLLSGDTDTQYF.

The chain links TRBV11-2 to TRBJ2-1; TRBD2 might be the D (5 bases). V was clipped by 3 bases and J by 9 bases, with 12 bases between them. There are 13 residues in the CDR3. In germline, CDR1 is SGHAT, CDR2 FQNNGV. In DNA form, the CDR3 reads TGTGCCAGCAGCTTGACGGGGTTAAGTGAGCAGTTCTTC. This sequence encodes CASSLTGLSEQFF.

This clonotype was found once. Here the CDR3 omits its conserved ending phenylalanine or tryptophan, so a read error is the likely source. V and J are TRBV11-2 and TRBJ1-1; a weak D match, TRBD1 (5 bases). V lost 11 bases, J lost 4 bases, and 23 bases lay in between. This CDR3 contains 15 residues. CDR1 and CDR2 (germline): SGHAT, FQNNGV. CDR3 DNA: TGTGCCGGTAGCTTAGAGTGGGGGACCTCCACTGAAGCTTTCCTT. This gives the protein CAGSLEWGTSTEAFL.

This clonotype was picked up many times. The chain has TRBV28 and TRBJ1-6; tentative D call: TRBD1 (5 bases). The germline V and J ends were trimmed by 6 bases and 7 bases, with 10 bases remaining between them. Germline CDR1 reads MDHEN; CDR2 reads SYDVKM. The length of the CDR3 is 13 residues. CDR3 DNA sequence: TGTGCCAGCAGCAACAGGAGAAATTCACCCCTCCACTTT. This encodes CASSNRRNSPLHF.

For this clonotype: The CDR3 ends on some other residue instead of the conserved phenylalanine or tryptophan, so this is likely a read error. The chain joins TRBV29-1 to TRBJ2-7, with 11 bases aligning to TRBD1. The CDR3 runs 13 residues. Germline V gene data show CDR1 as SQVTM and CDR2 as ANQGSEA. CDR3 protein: CSARTGGEYEQYL. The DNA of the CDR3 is TGCAGTGCTAGGACAGGGGGCGAATACGAGCAGTACCTG.

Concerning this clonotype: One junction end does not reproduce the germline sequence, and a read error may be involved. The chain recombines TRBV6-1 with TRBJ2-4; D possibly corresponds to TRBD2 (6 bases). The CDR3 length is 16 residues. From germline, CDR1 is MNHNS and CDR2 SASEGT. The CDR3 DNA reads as TGTGTCAGCACGGAAGGGACTCTCTTAGCCAAAAACATTCAGTACTTC. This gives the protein CVSTEGTLLAKNIQYF.

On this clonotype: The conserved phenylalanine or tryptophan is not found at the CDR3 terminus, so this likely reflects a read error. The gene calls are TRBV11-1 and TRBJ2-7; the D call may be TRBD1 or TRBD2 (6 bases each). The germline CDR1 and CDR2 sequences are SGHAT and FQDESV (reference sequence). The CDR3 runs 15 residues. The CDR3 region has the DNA TGCGCCAGCAGCCCTCGGACAGCAGGACTACGCGAACAGTACTCC. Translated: CASSPRTAGLREQYS.

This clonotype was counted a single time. CDR3 amino acids: CTVLDRVVTNEQYF. The DNA of the CDR3 is TGCACCGTCCTGGACAGGGTGGTTACAAACGAGCAGTACTTC. The chain is built from TRBV29-1 and TRBJ2-7; 8 positions match TRBD1. Germline V gene lookup returns CDR1 SQVTM and CDR2 ANQGSEA. The CDR3 consists of 14 residues.